These T cell receptor beta chains were read from a single sample in a study of blood T cell repertoires in COVID-19. Assay: immunoSEQ multiplex PCR; the TCRdb copy retains only in-frame clones and omits some. The sample holds some 350,000 clones, over 75% seen once. The specimen was PBMCs or T cells enriched from blood (not recorded which). All receptors come from a man aged 18 to 29 who had recovered from COVID-19. Each CDR3 is given with its conserved first and last residue.

>TRBV11-3
CASSLGGDRFNEQFF
>TRBV6-1
CASSEAMIVGGAGGYTF
>TRBV19
CASSIGDPYSNQPQHF
>TRBV5-1
CASSRTGTGTDTQYF
>TRBV4-3
CASSRDNNYPGNQPQHF
>TRBV11-2
CASSFGGHEQYF
>TRBV6-2/TRBV6-3
CASSYGWKTTREEKLFF
>TRBV5-8
CASSLGGDEQYF
>TRBV5-1
CASSPREGQETQYF
>TRBV28
CASSLGQYGYTF
>TRBV11-3
CASSLDNSNEQFF
>TRBV14
CASSQTPNGYTF
>TRBV3-1/TRBV3-2
CASSQEGVEKLFF
>TRBV9
CASSDGLAGPASTDTQYF
>TRBV5-1
CASSYAEGETQYF
>TRBV19
CASSSGQVLQPQHF
>TRBV5-8
CASSLSGIGNQPQHF
>TRBV4-1
CASSKQGGTGELFF
>TRBV10-3
CAISGQGAGGNIQYF
>TRBV28
CASSHDRGWGWNEQFF
>TRBV1
CTSSQADSQYNQPQHF
>TRBV7-2
CASRRGPGTSGNNEQFF
>TRBV3-1/TRBV3-2
CASSSSWTSGENTDTQYF
>TRBV29-1
CSATGVSGPYEQYF
>TRBV9
CASSVAYRGTEAFF
>TRBV5-6
CASSFRGTGELFF
>TRBV28
CASRATGVRQPQHF
>TRBV27
CASRIQGANTDTQYF
>TRBV7-2
CASSLAGVEPGVF
>TRBV29-1
CSVLGLTATNEKLFF
>TRBV5-1
CASSASGGYNEQFF
>TRBV4-1
CASSPLGEGLEKLFF
>TRBV4-2
CASSQVQGIREKLFF
>TRBV3-1/TRBV3-2
CASSTGTSGYEQYF
>TRBV2
CASSDFGSSGYQETQYF
>TRBV5-4
CASSFGTDSYEQYF
>TRBV9
CASSPTGISGANVLTF
>TRBV11-2
CASSYSGGKARMNTEAFF
>TRBV15
CATSRVAQGSRSGANVLTF
>TRBV19
CASSTSTGLYEQYF
>TRBV10-3
CAIRLGRADTQYF
>TRBV28
CASSLGSTEAFF
>TRBV28
CASSPASGGADYSNQPQHF
>TRBV18
CASSPSGTNEQYF
>TRBV6-5
CASSYQPGQGVREQYF
>TRBV6-1
CASSEGNARERYTQYF
>TRBV19
CASSIDLPLGIEQFF
>TRBV28
CASSLLNQPQHF
>TRBV9
CASSFGQDINEKLFF
>TRBV4-3
CASSQGQDPLYGYTF
>TRBV19
CASSIDGSGGTDTQYF
>TRBV28
CASTKPPGQGANEQYF
>TRBV3-1/TRBV3-2
CASSQGTGLGYTF
>TRBV18
CASSAENTEAFF
>TRBV24-1
CATSPGGGNQPQHF
>TRBV19
CASSIDLGRGRRNTIYF
>TRBV18
CASSLQRGNYNEQFF
>TRBV5-4
CASSLSPSYEQYF